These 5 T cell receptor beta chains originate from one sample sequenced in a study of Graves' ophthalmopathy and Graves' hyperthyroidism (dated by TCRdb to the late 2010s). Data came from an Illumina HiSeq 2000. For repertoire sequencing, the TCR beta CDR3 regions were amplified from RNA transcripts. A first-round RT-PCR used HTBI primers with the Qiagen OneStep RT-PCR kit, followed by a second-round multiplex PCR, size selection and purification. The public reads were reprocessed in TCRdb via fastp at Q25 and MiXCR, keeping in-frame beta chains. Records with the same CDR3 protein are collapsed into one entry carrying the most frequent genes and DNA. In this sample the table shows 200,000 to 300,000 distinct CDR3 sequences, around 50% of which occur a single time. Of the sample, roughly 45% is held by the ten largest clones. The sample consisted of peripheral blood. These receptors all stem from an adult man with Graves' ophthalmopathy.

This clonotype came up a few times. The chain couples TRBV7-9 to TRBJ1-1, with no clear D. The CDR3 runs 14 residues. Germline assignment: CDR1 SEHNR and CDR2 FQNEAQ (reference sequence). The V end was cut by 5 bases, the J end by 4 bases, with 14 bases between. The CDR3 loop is CASSPGRESTEAFF. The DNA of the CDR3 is TGTGCCAGCAGCCCCGGTAGGGAGAGCACTGAAGCTTTCTTT. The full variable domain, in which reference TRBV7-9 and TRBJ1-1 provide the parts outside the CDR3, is DTGVSQNPRHKITKRGQNVTFRCDPISEHNRLYWYRQTLGQGPEFLTYFQNEAQLEKSRLLSDRFSAERPKGSFSTLEIQRTEQGDSAMYLCASSPGRESTEAFFGQGTRLTVV.

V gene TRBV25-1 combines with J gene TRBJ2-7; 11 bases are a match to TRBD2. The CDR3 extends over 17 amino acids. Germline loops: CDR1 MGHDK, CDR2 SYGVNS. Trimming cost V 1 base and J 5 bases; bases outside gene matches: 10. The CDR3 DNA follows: TGTGCCAGCAGTGAATCGGGTAGCGGGAGGGCGAGGAACGAGCAGTACTTC. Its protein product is CASSESGSGRARNEQYF.

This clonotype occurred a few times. CDR3 nucleotide sequence: TGCGCCAGCAGTGAACATACAGGCTACGAGCAGTACTTC. It specifies CASSEHTGYEQYF. The rearrangement uses TRBV10-2 and TRBJ2-7, with D perhaps matching TRBD1 (5 bases). V was cut by 3 bases and J by 3 bases, with 9 bases left in between. Germline V gives CDR1 WSHSY, CDR2 SAAADI. The CDR3 consists of 13 residues.

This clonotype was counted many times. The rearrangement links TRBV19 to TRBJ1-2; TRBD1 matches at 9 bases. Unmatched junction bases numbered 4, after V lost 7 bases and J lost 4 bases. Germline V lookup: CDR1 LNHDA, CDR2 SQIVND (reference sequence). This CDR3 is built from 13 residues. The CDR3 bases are TGTGCCAGTAAGCCGGACAGGGGCTATGGCTACACCTTC. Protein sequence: CASKPDRGYGYTF.

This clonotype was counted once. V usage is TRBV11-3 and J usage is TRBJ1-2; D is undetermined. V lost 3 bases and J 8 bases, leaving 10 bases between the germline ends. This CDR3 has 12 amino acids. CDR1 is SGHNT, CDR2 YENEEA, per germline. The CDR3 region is CASSFRNRGYTF. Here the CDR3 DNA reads TGTGCCAGCAGCTTTCGTAATAGGGGCTACACCTTC.